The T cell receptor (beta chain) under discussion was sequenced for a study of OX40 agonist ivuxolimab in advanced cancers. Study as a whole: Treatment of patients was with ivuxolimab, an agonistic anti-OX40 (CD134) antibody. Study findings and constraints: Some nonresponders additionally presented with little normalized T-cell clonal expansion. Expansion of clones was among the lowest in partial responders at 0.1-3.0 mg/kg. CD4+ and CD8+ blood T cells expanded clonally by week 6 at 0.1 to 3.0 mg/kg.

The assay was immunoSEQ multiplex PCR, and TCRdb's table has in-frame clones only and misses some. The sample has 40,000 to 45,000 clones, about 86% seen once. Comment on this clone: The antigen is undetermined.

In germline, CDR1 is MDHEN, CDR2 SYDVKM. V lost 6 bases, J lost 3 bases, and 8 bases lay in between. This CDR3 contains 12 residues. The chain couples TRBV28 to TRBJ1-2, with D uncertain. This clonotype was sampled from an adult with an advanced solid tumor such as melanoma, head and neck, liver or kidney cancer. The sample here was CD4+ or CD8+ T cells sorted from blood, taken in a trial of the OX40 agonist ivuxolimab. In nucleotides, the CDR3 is TGTGCCAGCAGCCCCGGGGACTATGGCTACACCTTC. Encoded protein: CASSPGDYGYTF.